Presented here are 24 T cell receptor beta chains from one specimen sequenced in a study of T cells in Graves' hyperthyroidism and ophthalmopathy (dated by TCRdb to between 2019 and 2020). Libraries were prepared through multiplex PCR. Sequencer: Illumina HiSeq 2000. TCR beta CDR3 regions were amplified from RNA transcripts. A first-round RT-PCR of the TCR CDR3 used the HTBI primer set with the Qiagen OneStep RT-PCR kit. Using fastp trimming at Q25 and MiXCR clonotype assembly, TCRdb reanalyzed the public sequencing data and kept in-frame beta chains. Rows are combined by CDR3 protein, so each entry shows the most common genes and DNA. This sample has over 450,000 distinct CDR3 sequences in its table, and approximately 17% of those were observed once. The ten biggest clones cover 17% of the sample. What was sequenced was blood. These receptors were taken from a woman aged 18-29 years with Graves' ophthalmopathy.

This clonotype was counted many times. The rearrangement joins TRBV7-2 to TRBJ1-1; D not resolved. Germline loops: CDR1 SGHTA, CDR2 FQGNSA. Trimming stripped 2 bases from V and 4 bases from J, with 23 bases between. The CDR3 loop spans 18 amino acids. Here the CDR3 DNA reads TGTGCCAGCAGCTTAAGAGAAAGGTCCCCCCTGGGCGGCACTGAAGCTTTCTTT. Translated: CASSLRERSPLGGTEAFF.

This clonotype was recorded many times. This chain links TRBV7-3 with TRBJ2-3; TRBD2 matches at 12 bases. Per germline, CDR1 SGHTA and CDR2 FQGTGA. The V segment lost 4 bases and the J segment 1 base; nucleotides outside the gene matches: 9. CDR3 length equals 18 residues. DNA of the CDR3: TGTGCCAGCAGCTCCTCCGGGACTAGCGGGCTGGGCACAGATACGCAGTATTTT. Translating it yields CASSSSGTSGLGTDTQYF.

The rearrangement joins TRBV30 to TRBJ2-5; 9 bases match TRBD1. CDR1 GTSNPN and CDR2 SVGIG come from the germline V gene (reference sequence). The CDR3 has 11 residues. CDR3 coding DNA: TGTGCAACGACAGGGGGGGGGACCCAGTACTTC. It is translated as CATTGGGTQYF.

Only a few counts were recorded for this clonotype. V and J are TRBV5-1 and TRBJ2-7, with 7 bases fitting TRBD1. The CDR3 length is 16 residues. Germline assignment: CDR1 SGHRS and CDR2 YFSETQ. Unmatched junction bases numbered 10, after V lost 4 bases and J lost 0 bases. The CDR3: CASSLPRDSFSYEQYF. The DNA of the CDR3 is TGCGCCAGCAGCCTCCCCCGGGACAGTTTCTCCTACGAGCAGTACTTC.

This clonotype came up many times. The gene calls are TRBV12-3 or TRBV12-4 and TRBJ2-3; 11 bases line up with TRBD2. V shed 5 bases, J shed 4 bases, and the junction held 2 bases outside the gene matches. The CDR3 totals 14 residues. This chain's CDR3 is CASSLGLAADTQYF. The CDR3 nucleotides are TGTGCCAGCAGTCTGGGACTAGCGGCAGATACGCAGTATTTT.

This clonotype has a single count. One end of the junction fails to match germline, which may point to a read error. The chain employs TRBV6-5 and TRBJ2-7; no reliable D call. Germline CDR1 MNHEY, CDR2 SVGAGI. This CDR3 contains 16 residues. CDR3 region: CASSYSKLGQPYGQYF. For the CDR3, the DNA is TGTGCCAGCAGTTACTCGAAGTTGGGTCAGCCCTACGGGCAGTACTTC.

There are many counts of this clonotype. The genes are TRBV28 and TRBJ1-1; D remains ambiguous. V was shortened by 2 bases and J by 1 base, with 8 bases between the two germline ends. The CDR3 runs 14 residues. Germline V gene data show CDR1 as MDHEN and CDR2 as SYDVKM. The CDR3 loop is CASSLIQTNTEAFF. As DNA, the CDR3 is TGTGCCAGCAGTTTAATCCAAACGAACACTGAAGCTTTCTTT.

This clonotype was found many times. The chain has TRBV28 and TRBJ2-1; 8 bases match TRBD1. The CDR3 has 15 residues. The germline V gene encodes CDR1 MDHEN and CDR2 SYDVKM. Unmatched junction bases numbered 10, after V lost 3 bases and J lost 9 bases. CDR3 region: CASSFGDRGLGEQFF. Here the CDR3 DNA reads TGTGCCAGCAGTTTTGGTGACAGGGGCCTCGGTGAGCAGTTCTTC.

This chain connects TRBV19 to TRBJ1-4; D is unresolved. Germline V lookup: CDR1 LNHDA, CDR2 SQIVND (reference sequence). Trimming removed 3 bases at V and 0 bases at J, with 5 bases between. CDR3 length equals 14 residues. CDR3 loop: CASSMPSTNEKLFF. The DNA for the CDR3 is TGTGCCAGTAGTATGCCGTCAACTAATGAAAAACTGTTTTTT. Combining the CDR3 with reference TRBV19 and TRBJ1-4 gives the whole variable domain DGGITQSPKYLFRKEGQNVTLSCEQNLNHDAMYWYRQDPGQGLRLIYYSQIVNDFQKGDIAEGYSVSREKKESFPLTVTSAQKNPTAFYLCASSMPSTNEKLFFGSGTQLSVL.

This clonotype has more than one count but fewer than ten. The chain couples TRBV29-1 to TRBJ2-5, with a weak D call TRBD1 (5 bases). Trimming stripped 2 bases from V and 5 bases from J, with 12 bases between. The CDR3 runs to 13 residues. The germline gives CDR1 SQVTM, CDR2 ANQGSEA. The DNA of the CDR3 is TGCAGCGTTGAAAAAGGGGCGCGGGAGACCCAGTACTTC. It codes for CSVEKGARETQYF.

The V gene is TRBV4-1, the J gene TRBJ1-3; D may be TRBD1 (5 bases). Germline V CDR1 and CDR2: MGHRA, YSYEKL. The CDR3 contains 15 residues. Deletions cut 4 bases from V and 0 bases from J, with 10 bases between. CDR3 DNA sequence: TGCGCCAGCAGCCCTTCGACAGCCTCTGGAAACACCATATATTTT. This codes for CASSPSTASGNTIYF.

This clonotype was seen a handful of times. V and J are TRBV20-1 and TRBJ2-3, with 9 bases that match TRBD2. J gave up 1 base and V 1 base, and 6 bases lay outside the gene matches. Germline V gene sequence: CDR1 DFQATT, CDR2 SNEGSKA (reference sequence). CDR3 length: 16 amino acids. CDR3 loop: CSARGPSGVRTDTQYF. The CDR3 nucleotides are TGCAGTGCTAGAGGCCCTAGCGGGGTGCGCACAGATACGCAGTATTTT.

The rearrangement joins TRBV6-2 or TRBV6-3 to TRBJ2-3, with a tentative D call TRBD1 (7 bases). V lost 8 bases and J 4 bases, leaving 13 bases between the germline ends. CDR1 MNHEY and CDR2 SVGEGT come from the germline V gene. This CDR3 region has 13 residues. The CDR3 protein is CASVTGEADTQYF. The CDR3 region has the DNA TGTGCCAGCGTAACAGGGGAGGCAGATACGCAGTATTTT.

This clonotype showed up many times. The chain couples TRBV12-3 or TRBV12-4 to TRBJ1-3; D possibly corresponds to TRBD1 (6 bases). This CDR3 is 15 amino acids long. V lost 5 bases to trimming and J lost 0 bases, with 11 bases between them. CDR3 in DNA: TGTGCCAGCAGTGACGGACAGATCTCTGGAAACACCATATATTTT. Translated, it gives CASSDGQISGNTIYF.

The table lists this clonotype with a few counts. The chain joins TRBV5-6 to TRBJ1-4; maybe TRBD1 (6 bases). The V and J ends lost 1 base and 7 bases respectively, with 14 bases between them. From germline, CDR1 is SGHDT and CDR2 YYEEEE. This CDR3 has 15 residues. The CDR3 sequence: CASSLTLQGTEKLFF. Here the CDR3 DNA reads TGTGCCAGCAGCTTGACTCTGCAGGGGACTGAAAAACTGTTTTTT.

The chain uses TRBV2 and TRBJ1-5, with D unresolved. There are 19 residues in the CDR3. Germline-derived CDR1 and CDR2 are SNHLY and FYNNEI. Between the trimmed V and J ends, which lost 0 bases and 1 base, there was a span of 19 bases. In DNA, the CDR3 is TGTGCCAGCAGTGAAGCGATATCCACCCTCTCAAGAAGCAATCAGCCCCAGCATTTT. Amino acids: CASSEAISTLSRSNQPQHF. Combining the CDR3 with reference TRBV2 and TRBJ1-5 gives the whole variable domain EPEVTQTPSHQVTQMGQEVILRCVPISNHLYFYWYRQILGQKVEFLVSFYNNEISEKSEIFDDQFSVERPDGSNFTLKIRSTKLEDSAMYFCASSEAISTLSRSNQPQHFGDGTRLSIL.

This clonotype was recorded many times. The V gene is TRBV28, the J gene TRBJ1-1, with no clear D. The V gene lost 4 bases and the J gene lost 0 bases, with 15 bases spanning the gap. CDR3 length equals 16 residues. Germline values: CDR1 MDHEN, CDR2 SYDVKM. The CDR3 sequence is CASSYSHRAMNTEAFF. CDR3 coding DNA: TGTGCCAGCAGTTACTCCCACCGGGCGATGAACACTGAAGCTTTCTTT.

This clonotype showed up just a few times. The gene calls are TRBV12-3 or TRBV12-4 and TRBJ2-1; tentatively, D is TRBD1 (7 bases). The CDR3 is 17 residues long. With 5 bases removed from V and 1 base from J, the gap between germline ends came to 18 bases. As DNA, the CDR3 is TGTGCCAGCAGTACTAGCCCCGGGACAGCTTCCTACAATGAGCAGTTCTTC. Encoded protein: CASSTSPGTASYNEQFF.

This clonotype turned up a few times. The chain recombines TRBV28 with TRBJ1-1; 7 bases map to TRBD1. The CDR3 consists of 15 residues. Trimming cost V 3 bases and J 1 base; bases outside gene matches: 5. Germline lookup yields CDR1 MDHEN and CDR2 SYDVKM. The DNA of the CDR3 is TGTGCCAGCAGTTTTTGGACAGGAGGGAACACTGAAGCTTTCTTT. Translating gives CASSFWTGGNTEAFF.

This clonotype was counted many times. In DNA, the CDR3 is TGTGCCAGCAGTTGGCCTTCGGGGACAGGGATTGAAAAACTGTTTTTT. Translated, it gives CASSWPSGTGIEKLFF. The chain links TRBV28 to TRBJ1-4, with TRBD1 matching over 9 bases. Trimming cost V 4 bases and J 7 bases; bases outside gene matches: 10. The CDR3 runs to 16 residues. The germline V gene encodes CDR1 MDHEN and CDR2 SYDVKM.

The V and J genes are TRBV29-1 and TRBJ2-1; 7 bases align to TRBD2. Germline V gene data show CDR1 as SQVTM and CDR2 as ANQGSEA. The CDR3 loop spans 12 amino acids. J lost 1 base, V lost 7 bases, and 1 base had no gene match. The CDR3: CSGTRSYNEQFF. The CDR3 nucleotides read TGCAGCGGGACTAGATCCTACAATGAGCAGTTCTTC.

The chain couples TRBV20-1 to TRBJ1-2; 8 nucleotides match TRBD1. The junction had 16 bases not matched to a gene; V was cut back by 6 bases and J by 7 bases. CDR3 length: 15 amino acids. Germline V gene sequence: CDR1 DFQATT, CDR2 SNEGSKA (reference sequence). The CDR3 sequence is CSAPSSGRGRAGYTF. CDR3 sequence (DNA): TGCAGTGCCCCATCCTCTGGCAGGGGGCGGGCTGGCTACACCTTC.

The CDR3 bases are TGTGCCAGCAGTAAGAGTTCTAACTATGGCTACACCTTC. Amino acid sequence: CASSKSSNYGYTF. The chain links TRBV6-1 to TRBJ1-2; D is uncertain. Germline CDR1 MNHNS, CDR2 SASEGT. V was trimmed by 5 bases and J by 0 bases, leaving 7 bases between them. The CDR3 is made up of 13 amino acids.

This clonotype was seen at least ten times. The chain combines TRBV20-1 with TRBJ2-3; D is possibly TRBD1 or TRBD2 (5 bases each). Germline V gene sequence: CDR1 DFQATT, CDR2 SNEGSKA (reference sequence). The CDR3 length is 15 residues. Deletions cut 1 base from V and 0 bases from J, with 11 bases between. The CDR3 DNA follows: TGCAGTGCTAGAGGGGGACGGTCTAGCACAGATACGCAGTATTTT. It yields the protein CSARGGRSSTDTQYF.